This TCR beta chain was sequenced during a study of T-cell memory formation after mild COVID-19. This clonotype turned up a few times. The CDR3 consists of 16 residues. With 2 bases clipped from V and 1 base from J, the junction kept 7 bases outside the gene matches. Germline CDR1 reads SEHNR; CDR2 reads FQNEAQ (reference sequence). Each CDR3 protein is one row after TCRdb ran MiXCR on the 5' RACE reads. The sample records a few hundred thousand distinct CDR3 sequences, 9.4% being singletons. The chain uses TRBV7-9 and TRBJ1-1; TRBD1 matches 7 bases. The sequence was collected from a man aged 18 to 29 who had mild COVID-19 (a few samples of this study predate the infection). Cell type and time point are not known. Sequencing was carried out using PBMCs or a T cell subset sorted from them (not recorded which). CDR3 protein: CASSLWQGEENTEAFF. In DNA form, the CDR3 reads TGTGCCAGCAGCTTATGGCAGGGGGAAGAGAACACTGAAGCTTTCTTT.